Below, 12 T cell receptor beta chains from the same sample are listed, as sequenced in a study of T cell clonality in common variable immunodeficiency. The repertoire was sequenced with immunoSEQ multiplex PCR; TCRdb's copy has only in-frame clones and lacks some. The repertoire shows about 26,000 clones, none seen only once; the top ten take approximately 24%. Study-wide results and limits: Fewer deletions and N-nucleotide insertions were reportedly seen in common variable immunodeficiency TCR beta sequences.

Their antigen targets remain unknown. Sequences were obtained from peripheral blood mononuclear cells. These receptors were collected from a human donor with common variable immunodeficiency.

This clone was detected ten times or more. With the read ending 3 residues before the CDR3 end, the germline J gene is used to fill in that end. The chain is built from TRBV7-2 and TRBJ1-2; tentatively, D is TRBD1 (6 bases). There are 13 residues in the CDR3. V was pared by 5 bases and J by 7 bases, with 14 bases between. The germline V gene has CDR1 SGHTA and CDR2 FQGNSA. CDR3 DNA, as far as it was read: TGTGCCAGCAGCCCCCGGGGGGGCTTTGGC. Protein sequence: CASSPRGGFG. Given in full, the CDR3 is CASSPRGGFGYTF.

As regards this clone: Read sequence stops 3 residues before the CDR3 end, and the germline J gene provides the missing end. The V call is TRBV7-2, the J call TRBJ2-3; D is perhaps TRBD2 (6 bases). The CDR3 loop spans 14 amino acids. Per the germline V gene, CDR1 is SGHTA and CDR2 is FQGNSA. The V end lost 3 bases, the J end lost 6 bases, and 13 bases lay between the germline ends. The CDR3 is CASSFRLVIDTQYF. The covered CDR3 bases are TGTGCCAGCAGCTTCCGACTAGTCATTGATACG.

A few counts support this clone. The read is 3 residues too short to cover the CDR3 end, so that end is filled in from the germline J gene. V usage is TRBV2 and J usage is TRBJ1-5; no firm D call. Trimming took 6 bases from V and 0 from J, leaving 9 bases between them. Germline values: CDR1 SNHLY, CDR2 FYNNEI. There are 14 residues in the CDR3. The sequenced CDR3 bases are TGTGCCAGCAGCCGACTTAATAGCAATCAGCCC. This encodes CASSRLNSNQP. The full CDR3 sequence reads CASSRLNSNQPQHF.

This clone was seen at least ten times. The missing CDR3 end, 3 residues past where the read stops, is filled in from the germline J gene. The gene calls are TRBV6-1 and TRBJ1-1; 7 bases are a match to TRBD1. This CDR3 has 12 amino acids. Germline lookup yields CDR1 MNHNS and CDR2 SASEGT. CDR3 DNA, as far as it was read: TGTGCCAGCAGTGCCGGGACAGTAGCA. Its translation is CASSAGTVA. The complete CDR3 sequence is CASSAGTVAAFF.

This clone was counted at least ten times. The missing CDR3 end, 3 residues past where the read stops, is filled in from the germline J gene. The V gene is TRBV30, the J gene TRBJ2-3; tentatively, D is TRBD1 (6 bases). Trimming removed 4 bases from V and 5 bases from J, with 13 bases in between. Germline V gene lookup returns CDR1 GTSNPN and CDR2 SVGIG (reference sequence). The CDR3 is made up of 13 amino acids. The sequenced CDR3 bases are TGTGCCTGGAATGGGGGCCGGAAAGATACG. Amino acids: CAWNGGRKDT. The complete CDR3 reads CAWNGGRKDTQYF.

The table lists this clone with many counts. The CDR3 end falls 3 residues outside the read, so it is completed with the germline J gene. V and J are TRBV7-2 and TRBJ1-2; D is possibly TRBD1 (6 bases). V was cut by 5 bases and J by 0 bases, with 10 bases left in between. Germline CDR1 is SGHTA and CDR2 is FQGNSA. The CDR3 has 14 amino acids. The CDR3 bases that were read are TGTGCCAGCAGCCGGGGACAAACTAACTATGGC. Protein: CASSRGQTNYG. The whole CDR3 protein is CASSRGQTNYGYTF.

This clone was observed a few times. Read data end 3 residues before the CDR3 end; the end is taken from the germline J gene. The J gene is TRBJ2-1, the V gene TRBV19; 9 bases map to TRBD2. The CDR3 extends over 15 amino acids. CDR1 is LNHDA, CDR2 SQIVND, per germline (reference sequence). J was trimmed by 0 bases and V by 7 bases; bases with no gene match: 4. The CDR3 sequence is CASTLAGPSYNEQFF. The sequenced CDR3 bases are TGTGCCAGTACCCTAGCGGGGCCCTCCTACAATGAG.

This clone was recorded many times. The read finishes 3 residues shy of the CDR3 end, and the germline J gene is used to complete it. The chain is built from TRBV19 and TRBJ1-6, with 7 bases lining up with TRBD1. CDR3 size: 14 residues. Germline lookup yields CDR1 LNHDA and CDR2 SQIVND (reference sequence). V lost 2 bases to trimming and J lost 8 bases; unmatched junction nucleotides: 3. CDR3 protein: CASSITGQDSPLHF. Incomplete CDR3 DNA: TGTGCCAGTAGTATAACCGGACAGGATTCACCC.

This clone has just a few counts. This likely reflects a read error, since a far larger clone is one base away. The read halts 3 residues ahead of the CDR3 end, with the missing end drawn from the germline J gene. The rearrangement links TRBV19 to TRBJ2-5, with D uncertain. CDR3 length: 13 residues. V shed 3 bases and J shed 7 bases, with 12 bases lying between them. The germline gives CDR1 LNHDA, CDR2 SQIVND (reference sequence). The sequenced CDR3 bases are TGTGCCAGTAGTATCTTCACAGACGCGACC. This translates into CASSIFTDAT. The full CDR3 is CASSIFTDATQYF. The variable domain in full, with the rest retrieved from reference TRBV19 and TRBJ2-5, is DGGITQSPKYLFRKEGQNVTLSCEQNLNHDAMYWYRQDPGQGLRLIYYSQIVNDFQKGDIAEGYSVSREKKESFPLTVTSAQKNPTAFYLCASSIFTDATQYFGPGTRLLVL.

This clone was seen ten or more times. Read data end 3 residues before the CDR3 end; the end is taken from the germline J gene. This rearrangement joins TRBV7-9 to TRBJ2-5; D is possibly TRBD2 (6 bases). Germline V gene data show CDR1 as SEHNR and CDR2 as FQNEAQ (reference sequence). Trimming took 4 bases from V and 2 from J, leaving 14 bases between them. There are 15 residues in the CDR3. The CDR3 sequence: CASSYLGLKQETQYF. CDR3 DNA, as far as it was read: TGTGCCAGCAGCTACCTGGGACTGAAGCAAGAGACC. Using reference TRBV7-9 and TRBJ2-5 for the parts outside the CDR3, the full variable domain is DTGVSQNPRHKITKRGQNVTFRCDPISEHNRLYWYRQTLGQGPEFLTYFQNEAQLEKSRLLSDRFSAERPKGSFSTLEIQRTEQGDSAMYLCASSYLGLKQETQYFGPGTRLLVL.

This clone was recorded at least ten times. The CDR3 extends 3 residues past the end of the read, so its final part is completed from the germline J gene. V usage is TRBV7-2 and J usage is TRBJ2-7, with 7 nucleotides matching TRBD1. This CDR3 comprises 13 residues. V lost 4 bases and J lost 0; bases outside the gene matches: 0. Germline values: CDR1 SGHTA, CDR2 FQGNSA. The CDR3 bases that were read are TGTGCCAGCAGCTGGGACAGCTCCTACGAG. The encoded protein is CASSWDSSYE. The complete CDR3 protein is CASSWDSSYEQYF.

In its sample, this clone was seen a few times. The CDR3 goes on 3 residues after the read ends, and that part is filled in from the germline J gene. The J gene is TRBJ1-6, the V gene TRBV18, with 7 bases that match TRBD1. CDR1 is KGHSH, CDR2 LQKENI, per germline. The CDR3 is 16 amino acids. Trimming removed 0 bases from V and 7 bases from J; junction bases left unmatched: 6. The CDR3 bases that were read are TGTGCCAGCTCACCACCTGACAGGGCAGGGAATTCACCC. It specifies CASSPPDRAGNSP. The whole CDR3 sequence reads CASSPPDRAGNSPLHF.